This T cell receptor beta chain was recorded in a study of long-term antiretroviral therapy in people with HIV (dated by TCRdb to 2022 to 2024). Background for the entire study: The earliest samples were collected about a decade before the 2015 WHO recommendation for immediate ART, when ART was typically delayed until CD4 counts fell. A retrospective serial study tested whether changes in peripheral blood TRB repertoire composition and diversity were associated with ART initiation and durable HIV suppression. From a few dozen adults with confirmed HIV infection, the cohort provided 150 to 200 cryopreserved PBMC samples, gathered serially across a mean of approximately six years (range 1-12). Among the 30 or so participants with HIV, more than ten were female. No cross-contamination during QIAcube processing was shown when test extractions of a monoclonal T-cell line were performed alongside fewer than 40 polyclonal samples.

To be included, a participant needed at least one PBMC sample from before ART initiation plus at least two post-ART samples. Treatment was received in the United States of America by all participants with HIV. Before DNA extraction, cryopreserved samples of 1-10 million PBMC were thawed and washed. At the time of the earliest PBMC sample, participants with HIV were aged between 23 and 54 years. PBMC samples from each participant spanned 1-4 timepoints before ART initiation and 2-8 timepoints after ART initiation, with a median of 7 samples. Serial HIV viral load, CD4+ T-cell count, ART history and demographic data were obtained for every participant. Using a Qiagen kit on a QIAcube, genomic DNA was extracted from unsorted PBMC, with samples processed in batches of 12. The immunoSEQ hsTCRB v3.0 assay was used at survey level resolution to sequence the TRB variable region. The target sequencing depth for TRB was about 40,000-55,000 T-cell genomes per sample. Pooled TRB libraries were sequenced on an Illumina MiSeq with a v3 150-cycle kit. The original pipeline was this. Repertoire analysis was performed in R inside a reproducible Nextflow workflow that covered QC, data transformation and analysis. LymphoSeq2, an R package for AIRR-Seq data exploration, was used to implement custom analyses. A handful of samples yielding fewer than 5000 total TRB sequences were excluded, leaving around 200 analyzed HIV repertoires. Among the 170 to 200 HIV repertoires that were kept, around 60 were collected before ART initiation and roughly 130 were collected after ART initiation. Each repertoire was downsampled to 5000 TRB nucleotide sequences, and summary statistics were averaged across 100 downsampling iterations. Only TRB sequences with CDR3 regions of at least seven amino acids were retained for analysis. Diversity was assessed using a clonality score derived from Shannon entropy and using the Gini coefficient. In the repertoire networks, any two of the top 5000 CDR3 amino acid sequences were linked whenever the two sequences differed by an edit distance of one. For TRB CDR3 amino acid sequences, antigen specificity groups and MHC restriction were predicted with GLIPH2. To flag known CMV, EBV, HIV or tissue antigen associations, CDR3 amino acid sequences were matched against VDJdb and McPAS-TCR. Pre-ART, post-ART and control groups were compared with Wilcoxon signed-rank tests and Holm-Bonferroni correction. TCRdb limited this immuneACCESS table to in-frame rearrangements with V and J called. A share of clones is missing; checked studies link under half to unresolved V genes, and the rest is unexplained. V, J and clone size derive from that table, while D and trimming were established from the DNA sequence. This sample comprises 30,000 to 35,000 clones, around 97% of them detected only once. The ten biggest clones cover around 3.1% of the sample.

Here is what the overall study found, with its caveats: Starting ART was linked to a significant rise in TRB diversity, yet even after long-term ART the diversity remained significantly lower than in transplant donor controls. Owing to limited PBMC availability, only the TCR beta chain was sequenced, without alpha chain pairing. Inferences about post-ART repertoire changes are limited because no data were available on ART adherence, viral resistance or therapy changes. HIV repertoires had narrower CDR3 length ranges than controls, and the network structure suggested an antigen-experienced repertoire that shifted only slightly toward naive after ART. Because cell numbers in pre-ART samples were limited, unsorted PBMC were profiled instead of sorted CD4+ and CD8+ T cells. The samples span the years 2004 to 2017, and the ART regimens used may be less effective than current regimens. Expanded TRB clones identified before ART initiation dominated the repertoire at all time points, although this dominance fluctuated and declined in many PLHIV after ART.

Notes on this clone: Its antigen remains undetermined. No base quality values were provided; no much bigger clone lies one nucleotide off.

Trimming removed 6 bases from V and 4 bases from J, leaving 9 bases between the germline ends. Looking up the germline V gene (reference sequence) yields CDR1 MNHEY and CDR2 SMNVEV. Including cysteine and phenylalanine, the CDR3 has 12 amino acids. This entry keeps only the CDR3 DNA: 36 bases, framed from base 1. This sequence originates from a man aged 30 to 39 with HIV. The sample in question was unsorted PBMCs, obtained 6.9 years after starting antiretroviral therapy. The chain links TRBV27 with TRBJ1-1, with the D gene not confidently named. The CDR3 loop reads CASRGFGTEAFF. The DNA sequence is given as TGTGCCAGCAGGGGGTTTGGCACTGAAGCTTTCTTT.